A selection of T cell receptor beta chains follows, all from one sample in a study of blood T cell repertoires in COVID-19. Produced via immunoSEQ multiplex PCR; TCRdb's table is partial and in-frame only. The sample lists some 120,000 clones, more than 60% occurring once. Sequences were obtained from peripheral blood. These receptors were collected from a woman in her seventies with acute or convalescent COVID-19. CDR3s include the opening cysteine and the closing phenylalanine or tryptophan. The D gene is left open where the match is weak. A clone size is listed for some rows: how often the clone was seen (once, few, many), or a class if it is expanded.

CASSLTQGGAYGYTF	TGTGCCAGCAGTTTAACGCAGGGTGGGGCATATGGCTACACCTTC	TRBV27	-	-	TRBJ1-2
CASGRGGSGNTIYF	TGTGCCAGCGGGAGAGGAGGGTCTGGAAACACCATATATTTT	TRBV6-5	-	-	TRBJ1-3
CASSLLGLAGQETQYF	TGTGCCAGCAGCCTCCTGGGACTAGCGGGACAAGAGACCCAGTACTTC	TRBV14	few	TRBD2	TRBJ2-5
CASSLGSGEETQYF	TGTGCCAGCAGCTTAGGGTCCGGGGAAGAGACCCAGTACTTC	TRBV7-2	-	-	TRBJ2-5
CASSQRRWAQEQFF	TGTGCCAGCAGCCAAAGACGGTGGGCACAAGAGCAGTTCTTC	TRBV14	-	-	TRBJ2-1
CASRDRGLHEAFF	TGTGCCAGCAGGGACAGGGGATTACATGAAGCTTTCTTT	TRBV2	-	TRBD1	TRBJ1-1
CASSSYTARTQHF	TGTGCCAGCAGCTCGTACACGGCGCGGACCCAGCATTTT	TRBV7-2	-	-	TRBJ1-5
CASSYSGDGSNQPQHF	TGTGCCAGCAGTTACTCGGGAGATGGCAGCAATCAGCCCCAGCATTTT	TRBV6-5	few	-	TRBJ1-5
CASSQLDRLNTEAFF	TGCGCCAGCAGCCAATTGGACAGGCTCAACACTGAAGCTTTCTTT	TRBV4-1	once	TRBD1	TRBJ1-1
CASSHRGLETQYF	TGTGCCAGCAGCCACAGGGGGCTAGAGACCCAGTACTTC	TRBV6-5	-	TRBD1	TRBJ2-5
CASSFQGQDTEAFF	TGCGCCAGCAGCTTCCAAGGACAGGACACTGAAGCTTTCTTT	TRBV5-1	-	TRBD1	TRBJ1-1
CASSLVDREAFF	TGTGCCAGCAGCTTAGTAGACAGGGAAGCTTTCTTT	TRBV11-2	-	-	TRBJ1-1
CASSPAYEQYF	TGTGCCAGCAGCCCGGCCTACGAGCAGTACTTC	TRBV6-5	-	-	TRBJ2-7
CASSTRQGGDYGYTF	TGTGCCAGCAGTACCCGACAGGGGGGAGACTATGGCTACACCTTC	TRBV6-5	few	TRBD1	TRBJ1-2
CASSRPGGYTEAFF	TGTGCCAGTAGTAGGCCAGGTGGGTACACTGAAGCTTTCTTT	TRBV19	-	-	TRBJ1-1
CGRAAAGNTIYF	TGCGGCAGAGCGGCGGCTGGAAACACCATATATTTT	TRBV29-1	-	-	TRBJ1-3
CASSSDRGTDTQYF	TGTGCCAGCAGCTCAGACAGGGGCACAGATACGCAGTATTTT	TRBV7-9	-	TRBD1	TRBJ2-3
CASSMSGLQSNQPQHF	TGTGCCAGTAGTATGTCAGGGTTGCAAAGCAATCAGCCCCAGCATTTT	TRBV19	-	-	TRBJ1-5
CSVEVAGVDTQYF	TGCAGCGTTGAAGTAGCGGGAGTGGATACGCAGTATTTT	TRBV29-1	-	TRBD2	TRBJ2-3
CASSEARTGGVPLHF	TGTGCCAGCAGTGAAGCCCGGACAGGGGGGGTACCCCTCCACTTT	TRBV6-1	few	TRBD1	TRBJ1-6
CASSVSLGDRGNNEQFF	TGTGCCAGCAGCGTATCTTTGGGGGACAGGGGGAACAATGAGCAGTTCTTC	TRBV9	-	TRBD1	TRBJ2-1
CASSLDGGTRYGYTF	TGTGCCAGCAGCTTAGACGGGGGGACTCGCTATGGCTACACCTTC	TRBV7-2	few	-	TRBJ1-2
CASSTRTGIGYGYTF	TGTGCCAGCAGCACCCGGACAGGGATAGGATATGGCTACACCTTC	TRBV9	few	TRBD1	TRBJ1-2
CATSDRQYQPQHF	TGTGCCACCAGTGATCGACAGTATCAGCCCCAGCATTTT	TRBV24-1	-	-	TRBJ1-5
CATSRDRQGANTGELFF	TGTGCCACCAGCAGAGATCGACAGGGGGCGAACACCGGGGAGCTGTTTTTT	TRBV15	-	TRBD1	TRBJ2-2
CASSFPASEQYF	TGTGCCAGCAGCTTCCCTGCGTCGGAGCAGTACTTC	TRBV6-6	-	-	TRBJ2-7
CASSHTGNEQFF	TGTGCCAGCAGCCACACAGGGAATGAGCAGTTCTTC	TRBV7-2	-	-	TRBJ2-1
CASSYTKGARLAAFF	TGTGCCAGCAGTTACACAAAGGGGGCGCGATTGGCAGCTTTCTTT	TRBV6-6	-	TRBD1	TRBJ1-1
CASSQSYGTDSTDTQYF	TGTGCCAGCAGCCAGTCGTATGGGACAGACAGCACAGATACGCAGTATTTT	TRBV3-1/TRBV3-2	-	TRBD1	TRBJ2-3
CASSLGEGVGNTIYF	TGTGCCAGCAGCCTAGGGGAAGGGGTTGGAAACACCATATATTTT	TRBV7-6	-	-	TRBJ1-3
CASSQSGLAGDTQYF	TGTGCCAGCAGCCAGAGCGGTCTAGCCGGAGATACGCAGTATTTT	TRBV4-2	-	-	TRBJ2-3
CASKSRASYEQYF	TGTGCCAGCAAGAGCAGGGCCTCCTACGAGCAGTACTTC	TRBV2	-	-	TRBJ2-7
CASSISGQGANTIYF	TGTGCCAGTAGTATATCTGGACAGGGGGCAAACACCATATATTTT	TRBV19	many	TRBD1	TRBJ1-3
CASSEARAGNTIYF	TGTGCCAGCAGCGAGGCGAGGGCTGGAAACACCATATATTTT	TRBV9	-	-	TRBJ1-3
CASSPGNEKLFF	TGTGCCAGCAGCCCCGGTAATGAAAAACTGTTTTTT	TRBV13	-	-	TRBJ1-4
CASSRGQGLGLAGGPGDTQYF	TGTGCCAGCAGCAGAGGACAGGGCCTGGGACTAGCGGGAGGGCCGGGCGATACGCAGTATTTT	TRBV6-2/TRBV6-3	-	TRBD2	TRBJ2-3
CASSLAGQYLDTQYF	TGCGCCAGCAGCTTGGCGGGACAGTATTTAGATACGCAGTATTTT	TRBV5-1	-	TRBD1	TRBJ2-3
CASSFFLPSEYQETQYF	TGTGCCAGCAGCTTTTTCCTGCCTAGCGAGTACCAAGAGACCCAGTACTTC	TRBV5-6	-	-	TRBJ2-5
CASSPGAGMNTEAFF	TGTGCCAGCTCACCAGGGGCAGGGATGAACACTGAAGCTTTCTTT	TRBV18	-	-	TRBJ1-1
CASSIPGLAGASYNEQFF	TGTGCCAGTAGTATTCCCGGACTAGCGGGAGCGAGCTACAATGAGCAGTTCTTC	TRBV19	once	TRBD2	TRBJ2-1
CASSFSGAQPQHF	TGTGCCAGCAGTTTCTCAGGGGCTCAGCCCCAGCATTTT	TRBV27	-	-	TRBJ1-5
CASSLQGGGTEAFF	TGTGCCAGCAGCCTTCAAGGGGGAGGGACTGAAGCTTTCTTT	TRBV7-9	-	-	TRBJ1-1